The subject of this entry is one T cell receptor (beta chain). Its antigen has not been determined. Per-base quality was not reported, and no clone a single base away is much larger than it. Enrolling through a virtual design, the prospective study's participants ranged in age from roughly 18 to 89 years and lived across approximately 25 United States geographic areas. In the prospective study, cohorts were assigned on the basis of participant-reported clinical history obtained from a screening survey and a study questionnaire. Recovered participants in ImmuneRACE Cohort 3 were defined by two consecutive negative NP/OP PCR tests, clearance by a healthcare professional, or resolution of symptoms. In the prospective study, mobile phlebotomists collected whole blood, serum and a nasopharyngeal or oropharyngeal swab from each participant. Participants in the prospective study had the option to provide additional blood draws and questionnaires over a 2-month period. Before DNA extraction, prospective study blood samples were shipped either frozen or at room temperature.

This entry comes from a study of blood T cell repertoires in COVID-19 (TCRdb year 2020). At the level of the whole study: The collaborator samples originated in the United States, Italy and Spain and spanned the acute and convalescent phases of COVID-19. The samples were drawn from the first 160 participants of the ongoing ImmuneRACE study and from about 1,200 subjects provided by 6 global collaborators. Nearly every sample came with metadata listing a de-identified subject ID, COVID-19 status, age in years and sex. The material from the prospective study consisted of cDNA or gDNA derived from T cells, B-cell-depleted T cells, or PBMCs. Where available, HLA class I and class II types were obtained from metadata supplied by the sample provider rather than from assay-based typing. The dataset comprised deeply sampled blood TCRbeta repertoires from subjects exposed to, actively infected with, or recovered from COVID-19. A freely available public database, intended as a resource for researchers studying the immune response to SARS-CoV-2, is where the repertoires were released. General study outcomes and caveats: The amount of clinical and demographic metadata varied by source and participant and was provided uncurated.

TCRbeta CDR3 regions were amplified from genomic DNA using the immunoSEQ Assay, a bias-controlled multiplex PCR. The paper's data handling went like this. The number of nucleated cells in each sample was estimated from the amplification of reference gene primers within the assay. Sequence reads were collapsed and filtered to measure the absolute abundance of every unique TCRbeta CDR3 rearrangement. Productive Simpson clonality was computed per sample as the square root of Simpson's diversity index over productive rearrangements. Here the immuneACCESS table is served through TCRdb, limited to in-frame sequences with V and J called. Missing clones are a known gap in these copies; in checked studies unresolved V genes cover under half, and the rest lacks a known reason. The D gene and trimming were derived from the DNA, and the V and J assignments and clone size from that table. Recorded for this sample are some 300,000 clones; around 84% of them occurred a single time. The top ten clonotypes cover around 4.6% of the sample.

The cysteine opens and the phenylalanine closes a CDR3 of 15 amino acids. Only the CDR3 portion is preserved as DNA: 45 bases, with reading frame beginning at the first base. The junction shows trimming of 6 bases on V and 7 bases on J, and the gene matches do not reach 10 bases of it. From the germline V gene, CDR1 is SNHLY and CDR2 is FYNNEI. The sequence was collected from a man aged 25 to 40 who had recovered from COVID-19. Source material: PBMCs or T cells enriched from blood (not recorded which). The rearrangement combines TRBV2 with TRBJ2-7; TRBD2 aligns with 12 central bases. At the DNA level, the sequence is TGTGCCAGCAGATCTCAGGGGCTAGCGGGAGGGGAGCAGTACTTC. This gives the protein CASRSQGLAGGEQYF.